What follows describes a single T cell receptor (beta chain). Its target is unknown. The data are from a study of T cell responses to AZD1222 COVID-19 vaccine. Whole-study context: Second-dose schedules of about 4 or about 12 weeks were combined.

Study-level points and caveats: The breadth and depth of Spike-specific TCRs increased once two AZD1222 doses had been given.

This CDR3 spans 15 amino acids. The V end lost 7 bases, the J end lost 9 bases, and 19 bases lay between the germline ends. Per the germline V gene, CDR1 is MNHEY and CDR2 is SVGAGI. Sequencing was performed with immunoSEQ multiplex PCR; in TCRdb, only in-frame clones are kept and a portion is missing. This sample has roughly 120,000 clones, with more than 70% found just once. This clonotype was obtained from an adult in good health. The V and J genes are TRBV6-5 and TRBJ1-6; D perhaps matches TRBD1 (6 bases). The sequences come from peripheral blood, collected on day 0 of AZD1222 vaccination. The CDR3 sequence is CASKHRDTAPSPLHF. The CDR3 nucleotides read TGTGCCAGCAAACACCGGGACACGGCACCTTCACCCCTCCACTTT.